Following are 11 T cell receptor beta chains from one sample sequenced in a study of blood T cell repertoires in COVID-19. Measured with immunoSEQ multiplex PCR; TCRdb has only the in-frame clones, and not every one. The data contain around 170,000 clones, about 87% of them seen just once; the ten biggest clones take up 20% to 30%. The source material was peripheral blood. Receptors were obtained from a man between 60 and 75 years old with acute or convalescent COVID-19.

The chain has TRBV5-3 and TRBJ1-4; unclear D gene. TRBV5-3 is an open reading frame, and its role is uncertain. The CDR3 extends over 16 amino acids. Trimming removed 4 bases at V and 4 bases at J, with 17 bases between. DNA of the CDR3: TGTGCCAGAAGCGTACTAAGACTCGTATGTAATGAAAAACTGTTTTTT. This codes for CARSVLRLVCNEKLFF.

V usage is TRBV29-1 and J usage is TRBJ2-7; the match to TRBD1 covers 11 bases. This CDR3 is built from 13 residues. V lost 6 bases and J lost 2; bases outside the gene matches: 3. CDR1 and CDR2 (germline): SQVTM, ANQGSEA. The CDR3 loop is CSVPGQGAYEQYF. In DNA, the CDR3 is TGCAGCGTGCCGGGACAGGGGGCCTACGAGCAGTACTTC.

This clone has just one count. The chain is built from TRBV7-9 and TRBJ2-5, with 15 bases aligning to TRBD2. Germline V gives CDR1 SEHNR, CDR2 FQNEAQ (reference sequence). The CDR3 extends over 17 amino acids. After removal of 6 bases from V and 0 bases from J, the junction contained 5 bases not matched to a gene. The CDR3 region has the DNA TGTGCCAGCAGTCTCGGACTAGCGGGGGGGTACCAAGAGACCCAGTACTTC. This encodes CASSLGLAGGYQETQYF.

This rearrangement joins TRBV5-4 to TRBJ1-2; 7 bases match TRBD1. Germline CDR1 SGHNT, CDR2 YYREEE (reference sequence). The CDR3 has 16 residues. V gave up 4 bases and J gave up 5 bases; unmatched junction bases: 14. CDR3 coding DNA: TGTGCCAGCAGCGAGGGAACCGGGACAGCAACTTATGGCTACACCTTC. Residues: CASSEGTGTATYGYTF.

The chain has TRBV27 and TRBJ1-5, with D perhaps TRBD1 (6 bases). Germline CDR1 MNHEY, CDR2 SMNVEV (reference sequence). Trimming stripped 4 bases from V and 0 bases from J, with 10 bases between. The CDR3 length is 15 residues. The CDR3 region is CASSSDRYSNQPQHF. The CDR3 bases are TGTGCCAGCAGTTCCGACAGGTATAGCAATCAGCCCCAGCATTTT.

The chain uses TRBV7-9 and TRBJ2-1; TRBD2 matches 7 bases. CDR1 SEHNR and CDR2 FQNEAQ come from the germline V gene (reference sequence). The CDR3 extends over 15 amino acids. Trimming removed 5 bases from V and 6 bases from J; junction bases left unmatched: 10. The CDR3 spells CASSHAIAGLNEQFF. DNA of the CDR3: TGTGCCAGCAGCCACGCCATAGCGGGCCTCAATGAGCAGTTCTTC.

The chain carries TRBV6-5 and TRBJ2-7, with a weak D call TRBD1 (5 bases). Looked up from germline, CDR1 is MNHEY and CDR2 is SVGAGI. This CDR3 comprises 14 residues. The germline V and J ends were trimmed by 7 bases and 0 bases, with 13 bases remaining between them. The CDR3 protein is CASKSRASSYEQYV. The CDR3 DNA reads TGTGCCAGCAAGAGCAGGGCGAGCTCCTACGAGCAGTACGTC.

This rearrangement joins TRBV2 to TRBJ2-1; 9 nucleotides line up with TRBD2. Germline V gene lookup returns CDR1 SNHLY and CDR2 FYNNEI. J lost 0 bases, V lost 7 bases, and 4 bases had no gene match. This CDR3 spans 15 amino acids. CDR3 DNA sequence: TGTGCCAGCAAGTTAGCGGGAGCCTCCTACAATGAGCAGTTCTTC. Translated, it gives CASKLAGASYNEQFF.

The table lists this clone with a count of one. The gene calls are TRBV27 and TRBJ1-6; perhaps TRBD1 as D (5 bases). This CDR3 comprises 13 residues. Germline loops: CDR1 MNHEY, CDR2 SMNVEV (reference sequence). The CDR3 DNA reads as TGTGCTACGGGGGGCTCCTATAATTCACCCCTCCACTTT. Translation gives CATGGSYNSPLHF.

The J gene is TRBJ2-1, the V gene TRBV20-1, with D maybe TRBD2 (5 bases). CDR3 length: 11 residues. Trimming removed 0 bases at V and 15 bases at J, with 12 bases between. Germline V gives CDR1 DFQATT, CDR2 SNEGSKA (reference sequence). The CDR3 DNA is TGCAGTGCTAGAGAGGACTCCCTAACGTTCTTC. Amino acids: CSAREDSLTFF.

This clone was observed a handful of times. The rearrangement joins TRBV6-5 to TRBJ1-4; the D is unclear. The ends were cut back, 6 bases at V and 3 bases at J, with 5 bases in the middle. The length of the CDR3 is 12 residues. Looked up from germline, CDR1 is MNHEY and CDR2 is SVGAGI. The CDR3 spells CASRAPNEKLFF. The CDR3 bases are TGTGCCAGCAGGGCCCCTAATGAAAAACTGTTTTTT.